What follows are 28 T cell receptor beta chains derived from one specimen sequenced in a study of T cells in Graves' hyperthyroidism and ophthalmopathy (dated by TCRdb to the late 2010s). Library prep was done by multiplex PCR. The listed sequencing device is Illumina HiSeq 2000. The TCR beta CDR3 regions were amplified from RNA transcripts. A first-round RT-PCR of the TCR CDR3 used the HTBI primer set with the Qiagen OneStep RT-PCR kit. Starting from the raw public reads, TCRdb applied fastp trimming at Q25, assembled clones with MiXCR and retained in-frame beta chains. Here each entry gathers all rows of one CDR3 protein and keeps the most common genes and DNA. The sample table contains about 400,000 distinct CDR3 sequences; only one count was recorded for approximately 14% of them. The ten largest clones take up roughly 20% of the sample. The sample was blood. These receptors all come from a woman aged 60-70 years with Graves' ophthalmopathy.

This clonotype was counted a few times. The gene calls are TRBV6-5 and TRBJ1-5; maybe TRBD1 (5 bases). V lost 2 bases to trimming and J lost 6 bases, with 11 bases between them. This CDR3 comprises 14 residues. CDR1 MNHEY and CDR2 SVGAGI come from the germline V gene. DNA of the CDR3: TGTGCCAGCAGTTACAGGGGATCCTCTCAGCCCCAGCATTTT. Translated, it gives CASSYRGSSQPQHF.

At least ten counts were recorded for this clonotype. The V call is TRBV10-1, the J call TRBJ2-1, with D hard to call. V was cut by 3 bases and J by 0 bases, with 15 bases left in between. CDR1 is WNHNN, CDR2 SYGVQD, per germline (reference sequence). The CDR3 is 17 amino acids. In DNA form, the CDR3 reads TGCGCCAGCAGTGATAGTTCCGCGACCCACTCCTACAATGAGCAGTTCTTC. Translated: CASSDSSATHSYNEQFF.

The chain has TRBV5-4 and TRBJ2-2, with D perhaps matching TRBD1 (6 bases). The V gene's germline CDR1 is SGHNT and CDR2 YYREEE (reference sequence). The CDR3 is 17 residues long. V lost 0 bases to trimming and J lost 0 bases, with 12 bases between them. CDR3: CASSLVRTDPNTGELFF. As DNA, the CDR3 is TGTGCCAGCAGCTTGGTCCGGACAGACCCGAACACCGGGGAGCTGTTTTTT.

The table lists this clonotype with a few counts. This rearrangement joins TRBV12-3 or TRBV12-4 to TRBJ2-6; no clear D. The V and J ends lost 2 bases and 2 bases respectively, with 10 bases between them. The CDR3 has 16 residues. CDR3 loop: CASSLSIMAGANVLTF. The CDR3 DNA sequence: TGTGCCAGCAGTTTATCTATAATGGCTGGGGCCAACGTCCTGACTTTC.

This clonotype was picked up many times. This chain uses TRBV18 with TRBJ1-6, with D maybe TRBD1 (6 bases). CDR1 and CDR2 (germline): KGHSH, LQKENI. The V gene lost 6 bases and the J gene lost 4 bases, with 10 bases spanning the gap. This CDR3 contains 14 residues. CDR3 amino acids: CASSQDRYNSPLHF. DNA of the CDR3: TGTGCCAGCTCGCAGGACAGATATAATTCACCCCTCCACTTT. Supplemented by reference TRBV18 and TRBJ1-6, the full variable domain reads NAGVMQNPRHLVRRRGQEARLRCSPMKGHSHVYWYRQLPEEGLKFMVYLQKENIIDESGMPKERFSAEFPKEGPSILRIQQVVRGDSAAYFCASSQDRYNSPLHFGNGTRLTVT.

Many counts were recorded for this clonotype. The chain employs TRBV6-1 and TRBJ2-7; 7 nucleotides align to TRBD1. Losses at the gene ends were 7 bases for V and 3 bases for J; bases not matched to a gene: 12. The CDR3 loop spans 15 amino acids. Germline loops: CDR1 MNHNS, CDR2 SASEGT. The CDR3 nucleotides are TGTGCCAGCACCCCCCAGACAGGGTTTTTCTACGAGCAGTACTTC. Translation: CASTPQTGFFYEQYF.

A few counts support this clonotype. The rearrangement uses TRBV4-1 and TRBJ1-2; no clear D. Germline CDR1 and CDR2: MGHRA and YSYEKL. CDR3 size: 14 residues. V shed 0 bases and J shed 7 bases, with 12 bases lying between them. This chain's CDR3 is CASSQDSGFSGYTF. The DNA for the CDR3 is TGCGCCAGCAGCCAAGATTCGGGGTTTAGTGGCTACACCTTC.

Only a few counts were recorded for this clonotype. The germline gene is not matched at one end of the junction; a read error may be the cause. This chain joins TRBV7-3 and TRBJ1-1; tentatively, D is TRBD1 (5 bases). The CDR3 runs 17 residues. CDR1 and CDR2 from the germline V gene are SGHTA and FQGTGA. CDR3 nucleotides: TGTGCCAGCAGCTCCAACATGTGGGGGACCCTGAATACTGAAGCTTTCTTT. This codes for CASSSNMWGTLNTEAFF.

This clonotype was recorded many times. This chain uses TRBV24-1 with TRBJ2-1; 7 bases agree with TRBD1. The CDR3 spans 12 residues. The germline CDR1 and CDR2 sequences are KGHDR and SFDVKD. The V and J ends lost 12 bases and 10 bases, in that order; junction bases with no gene match: 11. The CDR3 loop reads CASDRVGEEQFF. In DNA form, the CDR3 reads TGTGCCTCTGACAGGGTGGGCGAGGAGCAGTTCTTC.

The rearrangement uses TRBV12-5 and TRBJ1-1; D perhaps matches TRBD1 (6 bases). Per germline, CDR1 LGHNT and CDR2 FRNRAP. Trimming removed 9 bases from V and 5 bases from J, with 28 bases in between. The CDR3 extends over 17 amino acids. In nucleotides, the CDR3 is TGTGCTAGCAGCTTAGCTGGACAGTCTGTGACGAGGACTGAAGCTTTCTTT. This translates into CASSLAGQSVTRTEAFF.

This clonotype was counted many times. J is TRBJ1-2 and V is TRBV6-1; D not certain. Between the trimmed V and J ends, which lost 7 bases and 8 bases, there was a span of 17 bases. CDR1 MNHNS and CDR2 SASEGT come from the germline V gene. There are 13 residues in the CDR3. The CDR3 sequence is CASTLGSIGGYTF. The DNA of the CDR3 is TGTGCCAGCACCCTGGGCTCTATAGGGGGCTACACCTTC.

This clonotype was counted at least ten times. The genes are TRBV2 and TRBJ2-5, with D possibly being TRBD2 (5 bases). Deletions cut 4 bases from V and 0 bases from J, with 15 bases between. Germline V gene data show CDR1 as SNHLY and CDR2 as FYNNEI. The CDR3 runs 16 residues. The CDR3 is CASSGVYGMDQETQYF. For the CDR3, the DNA is TGTGCCAGCAGTGGAGTTTACGGGATGGACCAAGAGACCCAGTACTTC.

Many counts were recorded for this clonotype. The chain carries TRBV10-3 and TRBJ2-7; 10 bases map to TRBD2. J gave up 0 bases and V 3 bases, and 8 bases lay outside the gene matches. The germline V gene has CDR1 ENHRY and CDR2 SYGVKD. This CDR3 has 17 residues. CDR3 bases: TGTGCCATCAGTGACCTAGCGGGAGTGGCTACCTCCTACGAGCAGTACTTC. It codes for CAISDLAGVATSYEQYF.

The V call is TRBV7-9, the J call TRBJ1-5; D is uncertain. The V end lost 3 bases, the J end lost 4 bases, and 19 bases lay between the germline ends. Germline CDR1 is SEHNR and CDR2 is FQNEAQ (reference sequence). This CDR3 region has 17 residues. CDR3 DNA sequence: TGTGCCAGCAGCTTTTACCGGCGACTGGCGAGGAATCAGCCCCAGCATTTT. Its protein product is CASSFYRRLARNQPQHF.

This clonotype appeared a few times. The chain has TRBV24-1 and TRBJ2-5, with 9 bases that match TRBD1. Germline assignment: CDR1 KGHDR and CDR2 SFDVKD. V was pared by 11 bases and J by 5 bases, with 8 bases of the junction left unmatched. The CDR3 is made up of 13 amino acids. CDR3 loop: CASAGTGMETQYF. CDR3 in DNA: TGTGCCAGTGCCGGGACAGGGATGGAGACCCAGTACTTC.

This clonotype showed up many times. The chain joins TRBV7-8 to TRBJ2-7; D is perhaps TRBD1 (5 bases). With 1 base removed from V and 2 bases from J, the gap between germline ends came to 12 bases. The CDR3 has 15 residues. CDR1 and CDR2 from the germline V gene are SGHVS and FQNEAQ. CDR3 bases: TGTGCCAGCAGCTTAGAAGGCAGGGTAACCTACGAGCAGTACTTC. Translation: CASSLEGRVTYEQYF. Combining the CDR3 with reference TRBV7-8 and TRBJ2-7 gives the whole variable domain GAGVSQSPRYKVAKRGQDVALRCDPISGHVSLFWYQQALGQGPEFLTYFQNEAQLDKSGLPSDRFFAERPEGSVSTLKIQRTQQEDSAVYLCASSLEGRVTYEQYFGPGTRLTVT.

J is TRBJ2-1 and V is TRBV12-3 or TRBV12-4; 8 bases line up with TRBD2. V was clipped by 6 bases and J by 6 bases; unmatched bases: 13. The CDR3 runs to 16 residues. CDR3 in amino acids: CASSHSGGGGLNEQFF. The CDR3 nucleotides are TGTGCCAGCAGCCACTCCGGGGGGGGGGGTCTCAATGAGCAGTTCTTC.

This clonotype was counted between two and nine times. V is TRBV7-2 and J is TRBJ2-2; TRBD1 or TRBD2 may be the D gene (5 bases each). V lost 5 bases to trimming and J lost 0 bases, with 10 bases between them. CDR3 length: 15 residues. From germline, CDR1 is SGHTA and CDR2 FQGNSA. CDR3 loop: CASSPGPTNTGELFF. In DNA form, the CDR3 reads TGTGCCAGCAGCCCGGGACCGACGAACACCGGGGAGCTGTTTTTT.

This clonotype was picked up many times. This rearrangement joins TRBV20-1 to TRBJ2-5; tentative D call: TRBD1 (5 bases). Germline values: CDR1 DFQATT, CDR2 SNEGSKA (reference sequence). This CDR3 is built from 13 residues. The V end was cut by 0 bases, the J end by 5 bases, with 10 bases between. The CDR3 DNA sequence: TGCAGTGCTAGAGATGTAGGGGTGGAGACCCAGTACTTC. This translates into CSARDVGVETQYF.

The chain couples TRBV28 to TRBJ2-5; 7 positions match TRBD2. The CDR3 runs 20 residues. The germline V gene has CDR1 MDHEN and CDR2 SYDVKM. Unmatched junction bases numbered 25, after V lost 6 bases and J lost 3 bases. CDR3 sequence (DNA): TGTGCCAGCAGCCCCCGACTCCAAAAGGTCCTAGCGGATGGAAAAGAGACCCAGTACTTC. The encoded protein is CASSPRLQKVLADGKETQYF.

This clonotype was detected ten times or more. The CDR3 loop reads CASSRGLVHEQFF. In DNA, the CDR3 is TGTGCCAGCAGTAGGGGACTAGTTCATGAGCAGTTCTTC. This chain links TRBV6-1 with TRBJ2-1; 8 bases are shared with TRBD2. Trimming cost V 5 bases and J 8 bases; bases outside gene matches: 5. Per the germline V gene, CDR1 is MNHNS and CDR2 is SASEGT. This CDR3 is built from 13 residues.

The chain links TRBV6-1 to TRBJ2-2; 9 bases are shared with TRBD1. V trimming: 4 bases; J trimming: 5 bases; junction bases outside the gene matches: 8. The length of the CDR3 is 16 residues. Germline V gives CDR1 MNHNS, CDR2 SASEGT. CDR3 amino acids: CASSAPRDRVTGELFF. The DNA for the CDR3 is TGTGCCAGCAGTGCGCCCCGGGACAGGGTTACCGGGGAGCTGTTTTTT.

This clonotype appeared many times. This chain connects TRBV2 to TRBJ2-7; 9 bases are shared with TRBD2. Trimming at V came to 0 bases and at J to 6 bases, leaving 0 bases not matched to a gene. Germline V gene data show CDR1 as SNHLY and CDR2 as FYNNEI. This CDR3 region has 13 residues. This chain's CDR3 is CASSEASGGEQYF. In nucleotides, the CDR3 is TGTGCCAGCAGTGAAGCTAGCGGGGGCGAGCAGTACTTC.

V is TRBV5-1 and J is TRBJ2-1; TRBD2 aligns across 9 bases. There are 15 residues in the CDR3. V was clipped by 4 bases and J by 2 bases; unmatched bases: 4. Per the germline V gene, CDR1 is SGHRS and CDR2 is YFSETQ. CDR3 amino acids: CASSNIAGAYNEQFF. CDR3 bases: TGCGCCAGCAGCAACATAGCGGGAGCCTACAATGAGCAGTTCTTC.

This clonotype showed up many times. This CDR3 is CASSLYNWGEQYF. DNA for the CDR3: TGTGCCAGCAGTTTATACAATTGGGGGGAGCAGTACTTC. This chain links TRBV28 with TRBJ2-7; either TRBD1 or TRBD2 may supply D (5 bases each). Trimming took off 1 base at V and 7 bases at J, with 11 bases between the two ends. The CDR3 spans 13 residues. Germline-derived CDR1 and CDR2 are MDHEN and SYDVKM.

This sequence joins TRBV20-1 and TRBJ1-1; 8 nucleotides agree with TRBD1. The CDR3 runs to 15 residues. Germline values: CDR1 DFQATT, CDR2 SNEGSKA (reference sequence). The V and J ends lost 5 bases and 10 bases, in that order; junction bases with no gene match: 18. This chain's CDR3 is CSAGRGKAGGGVAFF. The CDR3 bases are TGCAGTGCTGGGAGGGGAAAAGCAGGGGGCGGGGTAGCTTTCTTT.

The table lists this clonotype with many counts. This chain uses TRBV20-1 with TRBJ2-7; 8 bases align to TRBD2. J lost 6 bases, V lost 1 base, and 11 bases had no gene match. The germline CDR1 and CDR2 sequences are DFQATT and SNEGSKA (reference sequence). The CDR3 runs to 15 residues. Written as DNA, the CDR3 is TGCAGTGCTAGAGGACTAGCGTCCTCAGGGTCCGAGCAGTACTTC. Amino acid sequence: CSARGLASSGSEQYF.

V gene TRBV6-1 combines with J gene TRBJ2-1, with D perhaps TRBD2 (6 bases). This CDR3 spans 12 amino acids. V was cut by 8 bases and J by 8 bases, with 13 bases left in between. From germline, CDR1 is MNHNS and CDR2 SASEGT. This CDR3 is CASSGAVDEQFF. CDR3 nucleotides: TGTGCCAGCTCGGGAGCAGTGGATGAGCAGTTCTTC.